This entry describes one T cell receptor beta chain. Using its own MiXCR run on the 5' RACE reads, TCRdb lists one record per CDR3 protein. Here the sample spans about 240,000 distinct CDR3 sequences, roughly an eighth being singletons. This record comes from a study of identical twins. Per the germline V gene, CDR1 is SNHLY and CDR2 is FYNNEI. V was clipped by 8 bases and J by 0 bases, with 11 bases between them. The CDR3 is 15 residues long. This same sample was also part of a study on yellow fever vaccine responses in identical twins.

The chain joins TRBV2 to TRBJ2-6; no clear D. This clonotype originated in a woman in her late teens or twenties in good health. Sequences were obtained from memory (CD45RO+) T cells sorted from blood. The CDR3 here is CASHLDGSGANVLTF. The CDR3, as DNA: TGTGCCAGCCACCTAGACGGCTCTGGGGCCAACGTCCTGACTTTC.